The clone carrying this T cell receptor (beta chain) was counted ten times or more. This record belongs to a study of T cells in Graves' hyperthyroidism and ophthalmopathy. V was trimmed by 4 bases and J by 2 bases, leaving 6 bases between them. The CDR3 has 12 residues. CDR1 is SGHVS and CDR2 is FNYEAQ in the germline V gene. There were TCR beta CDR3 regions amplified from RNA transcripts. Using the HTBI primer set, a first-round RT-PCR was run on the TCR CDR3. TCRdb reanalysed the multiplex PCR reads using MiXCR and keeps one entry per CDR3 protein. Among about 600,000 distinct CDR3 sequences, roughly 15% were seen once, and the ten largest hold under 15%.

The chain is built from TRBV7-6 and TRBJ2-7; no definite D call. The receptor's source is a woman aged 45-60 years with Graves' ophthalmopathy. Sequencing was carried out using blood. The DNA for the CDR3 is TGTGCCAGCAGCTATGGGCCCTACGAGCAGTACTTC. Its protein product is CASSYGPYEQYF.